The rows below give T cell receptor beta chains drawn from one sample of a study of OX40 agonist ivuxolimab in advanced cancers. The protocol was immunoSEQ multiplex PCR, while the TCRdb copy is restricted to in-frame clones and leaves out a portion. The sample holds tens of thousands of clones, about 91% seen once. This specimen consisted of CD4+ or CD8+ T cells sorted from blood, obtained in a trial of the OX40 agonist ivuxolimab. Receptors originate from an adult with an advanced solid tumor such as melanoma, head and neck, liver or kidney cancer. The CDR3 runs from the conserved cysteine through the conserved F or W. The order of the fields is D gene, V gene, J gene, clone size, CDR3 DNA, CDR3 protein. A D gene is named only where the DNA matches it firmly. The listing skips clone size in some rows; elsewhere it reads once, few, many or a size class.

D gene: NA; V gene: TRBV25-1; J gene: TRBJ2-7; clone size: NA; CDR3 DNA: TGTGCCAGCAGTGAGGACAAGCAGTACTTC; CDR3 protein: CASSEDKQYF
D gene: TRBD1; V gene: TRBV18; J gene: TRBJ1-2; clone size: NA; CDR3 DNA: TGTGCCAGCTCACTCCCGGGACAGGGGAACGGCTACACCTTC; CDR3 protein: CASSLPGQGNGYTF
D gene: TRBD1; V gene: TRBV6-6; J gene: TRBJ2-7; clone size: NA; CDR3 DNA: TGTGCCAGCAGTCCCTCGGACAGGATCCACGAGCAGTACTTC; CDR3 protein: CASSPSDRIHEQYF
D gene: NA; V gene: TRBV9; J gene: TRBJ2-2; clone size: NA; CDR3 DNA: TGTGCCAGCAGCGTAGAGAGCGGAACGAACACCGGGGAGCTGTTTTTT; CDR3 protein: CASSVESGTNTGELFF
D gene: TRBD1; V gene: TRBV27; J gene: TRBJ2-7; clone size: NA; CDR3 DNA: TGTGCCAGCAGTTACAACAGGGGCCTACCCCACGAGCAGTACTTC; CDR3 protein: CASSYNRGLPHEQYF
D gene: TRBD1; V gene: TRBV29-1; J gene: TRBJ1-1; clone size: NA; CDR3 DNA: TGCAGCGTTGACGGGACAGGGCAAGCTTTCTTT; CDR3 protein: CSVDGTGQAFF
D gene: TRBD1; V gene: TRBV28; J gene: TRBJ1-1; clone size: once; CDR3 DNA: TGTGCCACTTCAGGGGGGCAAAACACTGAAGCTTTCTTT; CDR3 protein: CATSGGQNTEAFF
D gene: TRBD2; V gene: TRBV7-2; J gene: TRBJ2-7; clone size: NA; CDR3 DNA: TGTGCCAGCAGCTTAGGCGGGAGGGTCTACGAGCAGTACTTC; CDR3 protein: CASSLGGRVYEQYF
D gene: TRBD2; V gene: TRBV6-6; J gene: TRBJ2-3; clone size: NA; CDR3 DNA: TGTGCCAGCAGTTATGAGCGGGGATACCCAGATACGCAGTATTTT; CDR3 protein: CASSYERGYPDTQYF
D gene: TRBD2; V gene: TRBV7-8; J gene: TRBJ2-7; clone size: NA; CDR3 DNA: TGTGCCAGCAGCTTAGTTGGGACTAGCCACGAGCAGTACTTC; CDR3 protein: CASSLVGTSHEQYF
D gene: NA; V gene: TRBV10-3; J gene: TRBJ2-7; clone size: NA; CDR3 DNA: TGTGCCATCAGTGAGTCACAGGTGGCCTACGAGCAGTACTTC; CDR3 protein: CAISESQVAYEQYF
D gene: NA; V gene: TRBV30; J gene: TRBJ1-5; clone size: NA; CDR3 DNA: TGTGCCTGGAGTGCGGGGGCGGGTCAGCCCCAGCATTTT; CDR3 protein: CAWSAGAGQPQHF
D gene: TRBD1; V gene: TRBV5-1; J gene: TRBJ1-1; clone size: once; CDR3 DNA: TGCGCCAGCAGGGCAGGGGGCGCAGTGAACACTGAAGCTTTCTTT; CDR3 protein: CASRAGGAVNTEAFF
D gene: TRBD2; V gene: TRBV10-3; J gene: TRBJ2-3; clone size: NA; CDR3 DNA: TGTGCCATCAGTTCTAGCGGGGCGGGCACAGATACGCAGTATTTT; CDR3 protein: CAISSSGAGTDTQYF
D gene: NA; V gene: TRBV28; J gene: TRBJ1-4; clone size: NA; CDR3 DNA: TGTGCCAGCCGCGAAGGGTCGCCAACTAATGAAAAACTGTTTTTT; CDR3 protein: CASREGSPTNEKLFF
D gene: NA; V gene: TRBV7-6; J gene: TRBJ2-1; clone size: NA; CDR3 DNA: TGTGCCAGCAGCTTAGCGCCACCAGCGATTTACAATGAGCAGTTCTTC; CDR3 protein: CASSLAPPAIYNEQFF
D gene: NA; V gene: TRBV19; J gene: TRBJ1-5; clone size: NA; CDR3 DNA: TGTGCCAGTAGTCTCCGAGGTAGGGGGAATAGCAATCAGCCCCAGCATTTT; CDR3 protein: CASSLRGRGNSNQPQHF
D gene: NA; V gene: TRBV27; J gene: TRBJ2-3; clone size: NA; CDR3 DNA: TGTGCCAGCAGAACGTACGCAGATACGCAGTATTTT; CDR3 protein: CASRTYADTQYF
D gene: TRBD2; V gene: TRBV7-2; J gene: TRBJ2-7; clone size: NA; CDR3 DNA: TGTGCCAGCAGCCCCGAGCCGACAGCGGGAGGTCCCTACGAGCAGTACTTC; CDR3 protein: CASSPEPTAGGPYEQYF
D gene: NA; V gene: TRBV27; J gene: TRBJ2-5; clone size: NA; CDR3 DNA: TGTGCCAGCAGCCGAATAGGGGAGACCCAGTACTTC; CDR3 protein: CASSRIGETQYF
D gene: TRBD2; V gene: TRBV28; J gene: TRBJ2-3; clone size: NA; CDR3 DNA: TGTGCCAGCAGTTTCGACCTAGCGGGAGCGATCACAGATACGCAGTATTTT; CDR3 protein: CASSFDLAGAITDTQYF
D gene: TRBD1; V gene: TRBV29-1; J gene: TRBJ1-3; clone size: NA; CDR3 DNA: TGCAGCGTTCTACTTCCCGGGACAGGGTACCGAAACACCATATATTTT; CDR3 protein: CSVLLPGTGYRNTIYF
D gene: TRBD1; V gene: TRBV5-8; J gene: TRBJ1-2; clone size: NA; CDR3 DNA: TGTGCCAGCAGCTTGGCCCACGGACAGGGATCGGGCTACACCTTC; CDR3 protein: CASSLAHGQGSGYTF
D gene: NA; V gene: TRBV28; J gene: TRBJ1-1; clone size: once; CDR3 DNA: TGTGCCAGCAGTTCTCCGGGGGCGGTTGAGACTGAAGCTTTCTTT; CDR3 protein: CASSSPGAVETEAFF
D gene: TRBD1; V gene: TRBV14; J gene: TRBJ2-7; clone size: NA; CDR3 DNA: TGTGCCAGCAGCCAAGTTCACTGGACAGGGATGTACGAGCAGTACTTC; CDR3 protein: CASSQVHWTGMYEQYF
D gene: NA; V gene: TRBV29-1; J gene: TRBJ2-2; clone size: NA; CDR3 DNA: TGCAGCGTTGAGGGGGGCTCGAACACCGGGGAGCTGTTTTTT; CDR3 protein: CSVEGGSNTGELFF
D gene: TRBD1; V gene: TRBV6-5; J gene: TRBJ1-1; clone size: NA; CDR3 DNA: TGTGCCAGCAGTTATACAGGGGTCACTGAAGCTTTCTTT; CDR3 protein: CASSYTGVTEAFF
D gene: NA; V gene: TRBV7-2; J gene: TRBJ1-3; clone size: NA; CDR3 DNA: TGTGCCAGCAGCTGGGTGGCTGGAAACACCATATATTTT; CDR3 protein: CASSWVAGNTIYF
D gene: NA; V gene: TRBV9; J gene: TRBJ2-3; clone size: NA; CDR3 DNA: TGTGCCAGCAGCACGACGGCCCAGCTATTGGATACGCAGTATTTT; CDR3 protein: CASSTTAQLLDTQYF
D gene: NA; V gene: TRBV30; J gene: TRBJ2-5; clone size: NA; CDR3 DNA: TGTGCCTGGAGTGTAGCCGGGACAGAGACCCAGTACTTC; CDR3 protein: CAWSVAGTETQYF
D gene: TRBD2; V gene: TRBV2; J gene: TRBJ2-7; clone size: NA; CDR3 DNA: TGTGCCAGCAGGAGACTAGCGGGGCAGTCGTCCTACGAGCAGTACTTC; CDR3 protein: CASRRLAGQSSYEQYF
D gene: TRBD1; V gene: TRBV19; J gene: TRBJ1-3; clone size: NA; CDR3 DNA: TGTGCCAGTACCTTACAGGGGAGCACTGGAAACACCATATATTTT; CDR3 protein: CASTLQGSTGNTIYF
D gene: NA; V gene: TRBV5-4; J gene: TRBJ2-2; clone size: NA; CDR3 DNA: TGTGCCAGCAGCGCCGACACGGAGAACACCGGGGAGCTGTTTTTT; CDR3 protein: CASSADTENTGELFF
D gene: NA; V gene: TRBV27; J gene: TRBJ1-3; clone size: NA; CDR3 DNA: TGTGCCAGCAGACCCGGACAGTCTGGAAACACCATATATTTT; CDR3 protein: CASRPGQSGNTIYF
D gene: NA; V gene: TRBV6-6; J gene: TRBJ2-5; clone size: NA; CDR3 DNA: TGTGCCAGCAGGATTAGCGAGAAGACCCAGTACTTC; CDR3 protein: CASRISEKTQYF
D gene: NA; V gene: TRBV7-6; J gene: TRBJ2-5; clone size: NA; CDR3 DNA: TGTGCCAGCAGCTTAGGGGTGGAGACCCAGTACTTC; CDR3 protein: CASSLGVETQYF
D gene: TRBD2; V gene: TRBV5-1; J gene: TRBJ2-1; clone size: NA; CDR3 DNA: TGCGCCAGCAGCGAGACTAGCGGGCACATAGGGAATGAGCAGTTCTTC; CDR3 protein: CASSETSGHIGNEQFF
D gene: NA; V gene: TRBV6-1; J gene: TRBJ1-1; clone size: NA; CDR3 DNA: TGTGCCAGCAGGGTTTACGCGGCGAACACTGAAGCTTTCTTT; CDR3 protein: CASRVYAANTEAFF
D gene: NA; V gene: TRBV28; J gene: TRBJ2-7; clone size: NA; CDR3 DNA: TGTGCCAGGGACGGGCCATACGAGCAGTACTTC; CDR3 protein: CARDGPYEQYF
D gene: TRBD1; V gene: TRBV5-1; J gene: TRBJ1-2; clone size: once; CDR3 DNA: TGCGCCAGCAGCCCATCGGGACAGGGAGCCTATGGCTACACCTTC; CDR3 protein: CASSPSGQGAYGYTF
D gene: NA; V gene: TRBV7-3; J gene: TRBJ2-2; clone size: NA; CDR3 DNA: TGTGCCAGCAGCCCAACGGGAGAGGCGGGCGGGGAGCTGTTTTTT; CDR3 protein: CASSPTGEAGGELFF
D gene: NA; V gene: TRBV5-1; J gene: TRBJ2-7; clone size: NA; CDR3 DNA: TGCGCCAGCAGCCGGGAGTTGAGGTACGAGCAGTACTTC; CDR3 protein: CASSRELRYEQYF
D gene: NA; V gene: TRBV5-1; J gene: TRBJ2-1; clone size: NA; CDR3 DNA: TGCGCCAGCAGCACAGACAGTAATGAGCAGTTCTTC; CDR3 protein: CASSTDSNEQFF
D gene: NA; V gene: TRBV30; J gene: TRBJ1-3; clone size: NA; CDR3 DNA: TGTGCCTGGAGGACCGGAAACACCATATATTTT; CDR3 protein: CAWRTGNTIYF
D gene: NA; V gene: TRBV9; J gene: TRBJ2-3; clone size: NA; CDR3 DNA: TGTGCCAGCGGAGGGGGTCATGGCACAGATACGCAGTATTTT; CDR3 protein: CASGGGHGTDTQYF
D gene: TRBD1; V gene: TRBV28; J gene: TRBJ1-3; clone size: NA; CDR3 DNA: TGTGCCAGCAGGGTAAGGAACGTCCGACAGGGGAGGCTTCTTGTCTCTGGAAACACCATATATTTT; CDR3 protein: CASRVRNVRQGRLLVSGNTIYF
D gene: TRBD2; V gene: TRBV11-2; J gene: TRBJ2-5; clone size: NA; CDR3 DNA: TGTGCCAGCAGCCCACCCCCGGGACTAGCGGGAGGATGGGAAGAGACCCAGTACTTC; CDR3 protein: CASSPPPGLAGGWEETQYF
D gene: NA; V gene: TRBV5-4; J gene: TRBJ2-2; clone size: NA; CDR3 DNA: TGTGCCAGCAGCTCGCTTATGACTAGTATCGGGGGAGAGCTGTTTTTT; CDR3 protein: CASSSLMTSIGGELFF
D gene: NA; V gene: TRBV6-1; J gene: TRBJ2-2; clone size: NA; CDR3 DNA: TGTGCCAGCAGAGATCCCGGGGAGCTGTTTTTT; CDR3 protein: CASRDPGELFF